The source of this T cell receptor beta chain is a study of blood T cells in healthy people across ages. A second PCR, run for roughly 7 to 11 cycles, used a sample-barcoded 5' primer plus a J-beta primer mix. From the 5' RACE reads, TCRdb called clonotypes with MiXCR, one entry per CDR3 protein. The profile shows roughly 1.9 million distinct CDR3 sequences, roughly two fifths of them singletons. Researchers collected about 9.1 milliliters of peripheral blood from every single donor. Isolation of PBMCs gave at least 7 million cells per sample. Trimming shortened V by 6 bases and J by 4 bases, and 13 bases separated the two germline ends. This CDR3 contains 12 residues. Germline CDR1 is DFQATT and CDR2 is SNEGSKA (reference sequence).

The receptor comes from a human donor in good health. Specimen: blood. V gene TRBV20-1 combines with J gene TRBJ2-7, with D perhaps matching TRBD2 (6 bases). The CDR3 DNA is TGCAGTGCCCAAGCAGCGGGTTACGAGCAGTACTTC. Translated: CSAQAAGYEQYF.